One and the same sample provided the 26 T cell receptor beta chains below, sequenced in a study of T-cell memory formation after mild COVID-19. TCRdb itself ran the 5' RACE reads through MiXCR, one entry per CDR3 protein. The table lists roughly 250,000 distinct CDR3 sequences, roughly 17% of them singletons. What was sequenced was PBMCs or a T cell subset sorted from them (not recorded which). Receptors originate from a young man who had mild COVID-19 (a few samples of this study predate the infection). Cell type and time point are not known.

The chain carries TRBV28 and TRBJ2-2; 7 bases are a match to TRBD1. The ends lost 5 bases at V and 1 base at J; junction bases unmatched: 10. Germline V CDR1 and CDR2: MDHEN, SYDVKM. This CDR3 has 17 amino acids. The CDR3 spells CASSTYRGPKNTGELFF. The CDR3 DNA reads TGTGCCAGCAGTACCTACAGGGGTCCCAAGAACACCGGGGAGCTGTTTTTT.

The chain has TRBV7-2 and TRBJ2-2, with 7 bases identical to TRBD1. There are 15 residues in the CDR3. Germline V gene lookup returns CDR1 SGHTA and CDR2 FQGNSA. With V trimmed by 3 bases and J by 5 bases, 6 bases remained unmatched. The CDR3 DNA is TGTGCCAGCAGCTTTACAGGGGCGAGGACCGGGGAGCTGTTTTTT. Translated, it gives CASSFTGARTGELFF.

This clonotype was seen only a few times. CDR3 sequence reads: CASSPPGTLGRTEAFF. The CDR3 bases are TGTGCCAGCTCACCGCCCGGGACACTTGGTAGGACTGAAGCTTTCTTT. The rearrangement links TRBV18 to TRBJ1-1, with D tentatively TRBD1 (6 bases). Trimming removed 3 bases at V and 5 bases at J, with 19 bases between. Germline V CDR1 and CDR2: KGHSH, LQKENI. The CDR3 extends over 16 amino acids.

The rearrangement links TRBV14 to TRBJ2-5; tentative D call: TRBD1 (5 bases). V lost 5 bases to trimming and J lost 2 bases, with 9 bases between them. Per germline, CDR1 SGHDN and CDR2 FVKESK. The CDR3 loop spans 13 amino acids. The CDR3 nucleotides are TGTGCCAGCAGCAACCGACAGCAAGAGACCCAGTACTTC. It specifies CASSNRQQETQYF.

This clonotype was observed a handful of times. This chain links TRBV5-1 with TRBJ1-5, with a possible D match to TRBD1 (5 bases). The CDR3 runs to 15 residues. The germline gives CDR1 SGHRS, CDR2 YFSETQ. Trimming stripped 0 bases from V and 5 bases from J, with 12 bases between. The CDR3 spells CASSLVPGPYQPQHF. The CDR3 DNA sequence: TGCGCCAGCAGCTTGGTTCCGGGGCCCTATCAGCCCCAGCATTTT.

In this sample, this clonotype turned up a few times. The chain has TRBV5-6 and TRBJ2-7; possible D gene TRBD2, 5 bases. Trimming removed 5 bases at V and 3 bases at J, with 9 bases between. CDR3 length: 12 amino acids. Germline V gene lookup returns CDR1 SGHDT and CDR2 YYEEEE. The CDR3 loop is CASSSGGYEQYF. The DNA of the CDR3 is TGTGCCAGCAGTTCTGGAGGCTACGAGCAGTACTTC.

The chain combines TRBV3-1 with TRBJ1-4; 8 bases agree with TRBD1. V was clipped by 6 bases and J by 8 bases; unmatched bases: 11. This CDR3 spans 15 amino acids. Germline CDR1 and CDR2: LGHDT and YNNKEL (reference sequence). In DNA, the CDR3 is TGTGCCAGCAGACTTAGTGACAGGGGAGGAGAAAAACTGTTTTTT. Its translation: CASRLSDRGGEKLFF.

This clonotype has more than one count but fewer than ten. V is TRBV20-1 and J is TRBJ2-3; D may be TRBD2 (5 bases). The germline gives CDR1 DFQATT, CDR2 SNEGSKA (reference sequence). The V gene lost 7 bases and the J gene lost 6 bases, with 14 bases spanning the gap. This CDR3 has 12 residues. Here the CDR3 DNA reads TGCAGTGTTAGGGCTTTAGCGGATACGCAGTATTTT. Translated, it gives CSVRALADTQYF.

This chain links TRBV18 with TRBJ1-5, with 9 bases lining up with TRBD1. There are 15 residues in the CDR3. With 4 bases clipped from V and 5 bases from J, the junction kept 6 bases outside the gene matches. CDR1 KGHSH and CDR2 LQKENI come from the germline V gene. CDR3 coding DNA: TGTGCCAGCTCACGAACAGGGGGCGGTGATCAGCCCCAGCATTTT. The encoded protein is CASSRTGGGDQPQHF.

V and J are TRBV6-5 and TRBJ2-4; the match to TRBD2 covers 8 bases. Trimming at V came to 1 base and at J to 0 bases, leaving 5 bases not matched to a gene. From germline, CDR1 is MNHEY and CDR2 SVGAGI. The CDR3 is 17 residues long. Here the CDR3 DNA reads TGTGCCAGCAGTTACTTGGGGGCGGGGGGAGCCAAAAACATTCAGTACTTC. Its translation is CASSYLGAGGAKNIQYF.

This chain links TRBV7-2 with TRBJ2-7; D unresolved. The CDR3 runs to 13 residues. Trimming took off 3 bases at V and 3 bases at J, with 9 bases between the two ends. Germline CDR1 and CDR2: SGHTA and FQGNSA. The CDR3 protein is CASSLGTHYEQYV. Written as DNA, the CDR3 is TGTGCCAGCAGCTTGGGAACCCACTACGAGCAGTACGTC.

Many counts were recorded for this clonotype. V and J are TRBV5-5 and TRBJ2-2; D unclear. The V gene's germline CDR1 is SGHKS and CDR2 YYEKEE (reference sequence). This CDR3 is built from 14 residues. V was trimmed by 4 bases and J by 1 base, leaving 8 bases between them. CDR3 nucleotide sequence: TGTGCCAGCAGCCCCTCGTTGAACACCGGGGAGCTGTTTTTT. It encodes CASSPSLNTGELFF.

This clonotype has more than one count but fewer than ten. The chain uses TRBV9 and TRBJ1-1, with TRBD1 matching over 12 bases. Germline loops: CDR1 SGDLS, CDR2 YYNGEE. The junction had 6 bases not matched to a gene; V was cut back by 1 base and J by 8 bases. This CDR3 is built from 15 residues. Here the CDR3 DNA reads TGTGCCAGCAGCGTATATGGGACAGGGGGCTTAGAAGCTTTCTTT. The encoded protein is CASSVYGTGGLEAFF.

The V and J genes are TRBV4-1 and TRBJ2-4; no clear D gene. Germline CDR1 reads MGHRA; CDR2 reads YSYEKL. CDR3 size: 16 residues. V was trimmed by 0 bases and J by 7 bases, leaving 16 bases between them. The DNA for the CDR3 is TGCGCCAGCAGCCAAGAGTGGGGAAGTGTGGTGAACATTCAGTACTTC. Translated: CASSQEWGSVVNIQYF.

At least ten counts were recorded for this clonotype. The chain is built from TRBV7-7 and TRBJ2-2, with D tentatively TRBD2 (7 bases). This CDR3 comprises 18 residues. The V end lost 1 base, the J end lost 6 bases, and 21 bases lay between the germline ends. CDR1 and CDR2 (germline): SSHAT, FNYEAQ (reference sequence). DNA of the CDR3: TGTGCCAGCAGCTTAGGTAGAGGGGGACTACGGAGGTCCGGGGAGCTGTTTTTT. Its translation is CASSLGRGGLRRSGELFF.

This clonotype occurred a few times. The chain joins TRBV9 to TRBJ1-3; D is uncertain. The length of the CDR3 is 15 residues. Trimming took 0 bases from V and 0 from J, leaving 7 bases between them. Per the germline V gene, CDR1 is SGDLS and CDR2 is YYNGEE. CDR3 in DNA: TGTGCCAGCAGCGTAGGGTCCAACTCTGGAAACACCATATATTTT. Amino acid sequence: CASSVGSNSGNTIYF.

This clonotype was detected many times. The chain links TRBV6-1 to TRBJ2-2; 8 bases are a match to TRBD1. The CDR3 contains 16 residues. Trimming at V came to 6 bases and at J to 6 bases, leaving 12 bases not matched to a gene. Per germline, CDR1 MNHNS and CDR2 SASEGT. The CDR3 loop is CASRIDQGAGAGELFF. DNA for the CDR3: TGTGCCAGCAGGATAGACCAGGGGGCAGGGGCCGGGGAGCTGTTTTTT.

V usage is TRBV15 and J usage is TRBJ2-5, with TRBD1 as a possible D gene (6 bases). Trimming took 0 bases from V and 0 from J, leaving 11 bases between them. CDR3 size: 16 residues. Germline V gives CDR1 LNHNV, CDR2 YYDKDF (reference sequence). CDR3 region: CATSRDPGVYQETQYF. The CDR3 DNA reads TGTGCCACCAGCAGAGATCCAGGGGTGTACCAAGAGACCCAGTACTTC. Full variable domain (outside the CDR3, taken from reference TRBV15 and TRBJ2-5): DAMVIQNPRYQVTQFGKPVTLSCSQTLNHNVMYWYQQKSSQAPKLLFHYYDKDFNNEADTPDNFQSRRPNTSFCFLDIRSPGLGDTAMYLCATSRDPGVYQETQYFGPGTRLLVL.

This clonotype appeared a few times. The chain recombines TRBV7-3 with TRBJ2-5; possibly TRBD1 or TRBD2 for D (7 bases each). The CDR3 sequence is 15 residues long. CDR1 and CDR2 (germline): SGHTA, FQGTGA. V was pared by 5 bases and J by 2 bases, with 15 bases between. This CDR3 is CASSPKQGGQETQYF. The CDR3 bases are TGTGCCAGCAGCCCAAAGCAGGGGGGGCAAGAGACCCAGTACTTC.

There are a few counts of this clonotype. The J gene is TRBJ2-7, the V gene TRBV6-9, with 7 bases identical to TRBD2. V shed 5 bases, J shed 3 bases, and the junction held 13 bases outside the gene matches. The CDR3 runs 16 residues. Germline loops: CDR1 MNHGY, CDR2 SVAAGI. The CDR3 here is CASSHPWAGEIYEQYV. The DNA for the CDR3 is TGTGCCAGCAGTCACCCCTGGGCGGGGGAGATCTACGAGCAGTACGTC.

This clonotype occurred a few times. The V gene is TRBV5-1, the J gene TRBJ2-2, with D uncertain. Germline V CDR1 and CDR2: SGHRS, YFSETQ. The ends were cut back, 1 base at V and 2 bases at J, with 6 bases in the middle. The CDR3 runs to 14 residues. CDR3 amino acids: CASSLLINTGELFF. The DNA of the CDR3 is TGCGCCAGCAGCTTGCTCATAAACACCGGGGAGCTGTTTTTT.

The chain has TRBV6-2 or TRBV6-3 and TRBJ2-7; perhaps TRBD2 as D (5 bases). The CDR3 is 12 residues long. Germline lookup yields CDR1 MNHEY and CDR2 SVGEGT. V lost 2 bases and J 5 bases, leaving 7 bases between the germline ends. CDR3 loop: CASSYRGNEQYV. DNA of the CDR3: TGTGCCAGCAGTTACCGAGGGAACGAGCAGTACGTC.

This clonotype was recorded many times. The V and J genes are TRBV18 and TRBJ2-1; D may be TRBD2 (5 bases). The ends were cut back, 8 bases at V and 1 base at J, with 6 bases in the middle. CDR1 is KGHSH and CDR2 is LQKENI in the germline V gene. The CDR3 totals 12 residues. The CDR3 DNA is TGTGCCAGCGAGGGTTCCTACAATGAGCAGTTCTTC. It encodes CASEGSYNEQFF.

The sample holds a few counts of this clonotype. The V gene is TRBV7-2, the J gene TRBJ2-3; 8 nucleotides match TRBD1. Losses at the gene ends were 0 bases for V and 4 bases for J; bases not matched to a gene: 3. Per germline, CDR1 SGHTA and CDR2 FQGNSA. This CDR3 contains 15 residues. CDR3 sequence: CASSLARGHADTQYF. CDR3 DNA: TGTGCCAGCAGCTTAGCCAGGGGGCATGCAGATACGCAGTATTTT.

J is TRBJ2-5 and V is TRBV9; D is unresolved. Trimming took 0 bases from V and 2 from J, leaving 5 bases between them. CDR3 length equals 13 residues. Germline V CDR1 and CDR2: SGDLS, YYNGEE. This chain's CDR3 is CASSVGKQETQYF. The CDR3 DNA reads as TGTGCCAGCAGCGTAGGGAAACAAGAGACCCAGTACTTC.

This sequence joins TRBV28 and TRBJ2-3; D not resolved. CDR3 length equals 12 residues. V was clipped by 7 bases and J by 7 bases, with 12 bases between them. Per germline, CDR1 MDHEN and CDR2 SYDVKM. CDR3 bases: TGTGCCAGCACCTCGGATCCCAATACGCAGTATTTT. Protein: CASTSDPNTQYF.